Below, 19 T cell receptor beta chains from the same sample are listed, as sequenced in a study of shared clonotypes between healthy human individuals. Some clones are missing from TCRdb's copy, which holds only in-frame ones; the method was immunoSEQ multiplex PCR. The data contain some 1 million clones, approximately 72% of them seen just once; the ten biggest clones take up approximately 1.5%. The sequencing input was memory CD4+ T cells sorted from blood. Subset denoted: CD45RA-negative fraction. These receptors all come from a man younger than 35 in good health.

The sample holds one count of this clone. V is TRBV5-1 and J is TRBJ2-7; D might be TRBD2 (5 bases). Germline values: CDR1 SGHRS, CDR2 YFSETQ. Between the trimmed V and J ends, which lost 7 bases and 3 bases, there was a span of 14 bases. CDR3 size: 13 residues. CDR3 amino acids: CASGLGKSYEQYF. CDR3 bases: TGCGCCAGCGGCCTCGGGAAAAGCTACGAGCAGTACTTC.

As for this clone: This clone may be a read error of a much larger clone one base away. Within the sample, other DNA sequences also encode this same CDR3. This chain uses TRBV11-3 with TRBJ1-1; D gene ambiguous. Germline loops: CDR1 SGHNT, CDR2 YENEEA. The CDR3 is 14 residues long. The germline V and J ends were trimmed by 3 bases and 1 base, with 9 bases remaining between them. CDR3 DNA sequence: TGTGCCAGCAGCTTGGGCCGGGGGAACACTGAAGCTTTCTTT. It specifies CASSLGRGNTEAFF.

The chain joins TRBV5-4 to TRBJ2-2; the match to TRBD2 covers 11 bases. Per the germline V gene, CDR1 is SGHNT and CDR2 is YYREEE (reference sequence). The CDR3 totals 17 residues. Germline trimming cut 2 bases from V and 6 bases from J; bases unmatched to any gene: 9. In DNA, the CDR3 is TGTGCCAGCAGCTTTCTCACTAGCGGGGGCGGGGCCGGGGAGCTGTTTTTT. It codes for CASSFLTSGGGAGELFF.

This chain joins TRBV5-6 and TRBJ2-7, with a possible D match to TRBD1 (6 bases). CDR1 SGHDT and CDR2 YYEEEE come from the germline V gene. This CDR3 contains 14 residues. V was cut by 4 bases and J by 5 bases, with 16 bases left in between. The CDR3 coding sequence is TGTGCCAGCAGCCAGGACAGCGAGGGGCACGAGCAGTACTTC. Translation gives CASSQDSEGHEQYF.

J is TRBJ2-7 and V is TRBV18, with 11 positions matching TRBD1. CDR3 length: 15 amino acids. Germline lookup yields CDR1 KGHSH and CDR2 LQKENI. With V trimmed by 3 bases and J by 3 bases, 4 bases remained unmatched. The CDR3 nucleotides are TGTGCCAGCTCACCGGGACAGGGGGATTACTACGAGCAGTACTTC. Its protein product is CASSPGQGDYYEQYF.

This chain connects TRBV5-1 to TRBJ2-5; TRBD1 or TRBD2 may be the D gene (5 bases each). The CDR3 consists of 14 residues. With 3 bases removed from V and 5 bases from J, the gap between germline ends came to 14 bases. From germline, CDR1 is SGHRS and CDR2 YFSETQ. In DNA, the CDR3 is TGCGCCAGCAGCTGGGGGTATAATTCGGAGACCCAGTACTTC. It encodes CASSWGYNSETQYF.

The rearrangement uses TRBV6-1 and TRBJ2-3; D possibly corresponds to TRBD1 (5 bases). Germline-derived CDR1 and CDR2 are MNHNS and SASEGT. Trimming removed 1 base from V and 2 bases from J, with 13 bases in between. The CDR3 covers 16 residues. The CDR3 is CASSEDAGWSTDTQYF. CDR3 DNA: TGTGCCAGCAGTGAAGACGCAGGGTGGTCCACAGATACGCAGTATTTT.

V gene TRBV5-1 combines with J gene TRBJ2-7; TRBD1 agrees at 8 bases. The germline V gene encodes CDR1 SGHRS and CDR2 YFSETQ. J was trimmed by 4 bases and V by 4 bases; bases with no gene match: 13. The CDR3 extends over 16 amino acids. This CDR3 reads CASSPEGHRGIYEQYF. The DNA of the CDR3 is TGCGCCAGCAGCCCGGAGGGGCACAGGGGGATATACGAGCAGTACTTC. Full variable domain (rest looked up from reference TRBV5-1 and TRBJ2-7): KAGVTQTPRYLIKTRGQQVTLSCSPISGHRSVSWYQQTPGQGLQFLFEYFSETQRNKGNFPGRFSGRQFSNSRSEMNVSTLELGDSALYLCASSPEGHRGIYEQYFGPGTRLTVT.

The genes are TRBV2 and TRBJ1-2; D ambiguous. The CDR3 has 14 residues. Germline CDR1 SNHLY, CDR2 FYNNEI. V lost 5 bases and J 5 bases, leaving 15 bases between the germline ends. CDR3 loop: CASSSGPETYGYTF. The CDR3 nucleotides read TGTGCCAGCAGTTCCGGGCCAGAAACTTATGGCTACACCTTC. Together with reference TRBV2 and TRBJ1-2, the CDR3 gives the full variable domain: EPEVTQTPSHQVTQMGQEVILRCVPISNHLYFYWYRQILGQKVEFLVSFYNNEISEKSEIFDDQFSVERPDGSNFTLKIRSTKLEDSAMYFCASSSGPETYGYTFGSGTRLTVV.

The V call is TRBV6-6, the J call TRBJ2-3; 7 nucleotides agree with TRBD2. Germline assignment: CDR1 MNHNY and CDR2 SVGAGI (reference sequence). There are 13 residues in the CDR3. The junction had 1 base not matched to a gene; V was cut back by 0 bases and J by 7 bases. CDR3 in amino acids: CASSYSGGNTQYF. CDR3 bases: TGTGCCAGCAGTTACTCGGGGGGGAATACGCAGTATTTT.

This clone was seen ten or more times. V is TRBV5-1 and J is TRBJ1-2; D ambiguous. Between the trimmed V and J ends, which lost 4 bases and 4 bases, there was a span of 11 bases. The CDR3 has 13 amino acids. Looked up from germline, CDR1 is SGHRS and CDR2 is YFSETQ. The CDR3 reads CASSRSETYGYTF. The CDR3 coding sequence is TGCGCCAGCAGCCGATCAGAGACCTATGGCTACACCTTC. The full variable domain, in which reference TRBV5-1 and TRBJ1-2 provide the parts outside the CDR3, is KAGVTQTPRYLIKTRGQQVTLSCSPISGHRSVSWYQQTPGQGLQFLFEYFSETQRNKGNFPGRFSGRQFSNSRSEMNVSTLELGDSALYLCASSRSETYGYTFGSGTRLTVV.

The chain couples TRBV7-2 to TRBJ2-3; 10 bases align to TRBD1. Trimming took 3 bases from V and 7 from J; bases not matched to a gene: 1. The CDR3 contains 13 residues. The germline gives CDR1 SGHTA, CDR2 FQGNSA. The CDR3 DNA sequence: TGTGCCAGCAGCTTGGACAGGGGGAATACGCAGTATTTT. It specifies CASSLDRGNTQYF. Full variable domain (remainder filled in from reference TRBV7-2 and TRBJ2-3): GAGVSQSPSNKVTEKGKDVELRCDPISGHTALYWYRQSLGQGLEFLIYFQGNSAPDKSGLPSDRFSAERTGGSVSTLTIQRTQQEDSAVYLCASSLDRGNTQYFGPGTRLTVL.

This clone was seen a single time. The CDR3 DNA follows: TGTGCCAGCAGTTATAAGGCTAGCGGGACGGGGACCCAGTACTTC. It translates to CASSYKASGTGTQYF. The chain is built from TRBV6-6 and TRBJ2-5, with 9 bases fitting TRBD2. This CDR3 is built from 15 residues. The germline V gene has CDR1 MNHNY and CDR2 SVGAGI (reference sequence). V shed 3 bases, J shed 7 bases, and the junction held 9 bases outside the gene matches.

The genes are TRBV5-4 and TRBJ2-4, with TRBD1 matching over 12 bases. V dropped 4 bases and J dropped 5; count of bases not matched to a gene: 4. This CDR3 comprises 15 residues. CDR1 and CDR2 from the germline V gene are SGHNT and YYREEE (reference sequence). CDR3 bases: TGTGCCAGCAGCCCGGGACAGGGGGCGGAAAACATTCAGTACTTC. Translating it yields CASSPGQGAENIQYF.

This chain links TRBV7-9 with TRBJ1-2, with TRBD1 matching over 10 bases. CDR1 is SEHNR, CDR2 FQNEAQ, per germline (reference sequence). The V gene end was trimmed by 6 bases and the J gene end by 7 bases; junction bases not matched to a gene: 8. This CDR3 contains 14 residues. The CDR3 bases are TGTGCCAGCAGTTCCGGGACAGGGGCGAGTGGCTACACCTTC. It yields the protein CASSSGTGASGYTF.

As regards this clone: In the same sample, other DNA sequences code for this CDR3. The chain joins TRBV19 to TRBJ2-5; D unclear. V was cut by 1 base and J by 1 base, with 4 bases left in between. CDR1 is LNHDA and CDR2 is SQIVND in the germline V gene (reference sequence). The CDR3 runs 13 residues. The CDR3 DNA is TGTGCCAGTAGTATAGGGGGCCAAGAGACCCAGTACTTC. This gives the protein CASSIGGQETQYF.

The chain couples TRBV18 to TRBJ2-7, with 11 bases aligning to TRBD1. In germline, CDR1 is KGHSH, CDR2 LQKENI. CDR3 length: 18 amino acids. V lost 2 bases and J lost 1; bases outside the gene matches: 10. The CDR3 loop reads CASSPWGQGGRRSYEQYF. As DNA, the CDR3 is TGTGCCAGCTCACCATGGGGACAGGGGGGTCGCAGGTCCTACGAGCAGTACTTC. Filled out from reference TRBV18 and TRBJ2-7, the complete variable domain reads NAGVMQNPRHLVRRRGQEARLRCSPMKGHSHVYWYRQLPEEGLKFMVYLQKENIIDESGMPKERFSAEFPKEGPSILRIQQVVRGDSAAYFCASSPWGQGGRRSYEQYFGPGTRLTVT.

The CDR3 DNA is TGTGCCAGCAGCTTAAGTGCGGGACGCTACACCTTC. Amino acids: CASSLSAGRYTF. This chain connects TRBV7-2 to TRBJ1-2; D is possibly TRBD1 (5 bases). CDR1 and CDR2 (germline): SGHTA, FQGNSA. Trimming shortened V by 2 bases and J by 9 bases, and 10 bases separated the two germline ends. CDR3 length equals 12 residues.

With respect to this clone: Other DNA variants within this sample encode the same CDR3. The chain carries TRBV30 and TRBJ2-3, with 15 bases matching TRBD2. V lost 1 base and J lost 6; bases outside the gene matches: 5. The CDR3 is made up of 16 amino acids. Germline V gives CDR1 GTSNPN, CDR2 SVGIG (reference sequence). CDR3 region: CAWSAGLAGGTDTQYF. CDR3 bases: TGTGCCTGGAGTGCTGGACTAGCGGGGGGGACGGATACGCAGTATTTT.